These 13 T cell receptor beta chains originate from one sample sequenced in a study of breast tumors, draining lymph nodes, adjacent tissues. Via MiXCR, TCRdb re-called the multiplex PCR reads, giving one row per CDR3 protein. In the table there are approximately 23,000 distinct CDR3 sequences, 60% to 70% of which are singletons. The specimen was tumor-adjacent breast tissue. The source is a female donor with breast cancer. Some clones in this sample may be carry-over from other donors' samples.

V and J are TRBV7-3 and TRBJ2-3; D not resolved. The CDR3 contains 15 residues. Germline CDR1 SGHTA, CDR2 FQGTGA. V gave up 0 bases and J gave up 1 base, with 8 bases separating them. CDR3 bases: TGTGCCAGCAGCTTAACTGGGTCTCGCACAGATACGCAGTATTTT. It specifies CASSLTGSRTDTQYF.

The V gene is TRBV7-9, the J gene TRBJ2-7; D unclear. The germline CDR1 and CDR2 sequences are SEHNR and FQNEAQ (reference sequence). This CDR3 is built from 13 residues. Trimming cost V 3 bases and J 3 bases, with 9 bases left between them. CDR3 loop: CASSFFTGYEQYF. Written as DNA, the CDR3 is TGTGCCAGCAGCTTTTTTACGGGCTACGAGCAGTACTTC. Filled out from reference TRBV7-9 and TRBJ2-7, the complete variable domain reads DTGVSQNPRHKITKRGQNVTFRCDPISEHNRLYWYRQTLGQGPEFLTYFQNEAQLEKSRLLSDRFSAERPKGSFSTLEIQRTEQGDSAMYLCASSFFTGYEQYFGPGTRLTVT.

Judged by abundance, this clonotype is medium-sized. The J gene is TRBJ2-7, the V gene TRBV2, with D perhaps matching TRBD1 (6 bases). This CDR3 contains 14 residues. The V end lost 2 bases, the J end lost 2 bases, and 10 bases lay between the germline ends. Germline V CDR1 and CDR2: SNHLY, FYNNEI. In DNA, the CDR3 is TGTGCCAGCAGTGAACGCAGGGGTCCCTACGAGCAGTACTTC. As protein: CASSERRGPYEQYF.

This clonotype was detected only once. The chain couples TRBV11-2 to TRBJ2-3, with 13 bases aligning to TRBD2. Losses at the gene ends were 5 bases for V and 3 bases for J; bases not matched to a gene: 8. Germline V gene lookup returns CDR1 SGHAT and CDR2 FQNNGV. The CDR3 spans 17 residues. The CDR3, as DNA: TGTGCCAGCAGCCTGGGACTAGCGGGACTAACAACAGATACGCAGTATTTT. It is translated as CASSLGLAGLTTDTQYF.

The V call is TRBV10-2, the J call TRBJ2-1, with no clear D. Germline V CDR1 and CDR2: WSHSY, SAAADI. The CDR3 loop spans 11 amino acids. Trimming stripped 5 bases from V and 7 bases from J, with 6 bases between. The CDR3 nucleotides are TGCGCCAGCAGTCCAAAAAATGAGCAGTTCTTC. It codes for CASSPKNEQFF.

This chain links TRBV5-1 with TRBJ1-4; the D is unclear. V was trimmed by 0 bases and J by 4 bases, leaving 10 bases between them. This CDR3 region has 15 residues. Per the germline V gene, CDR1 is SGHRS and CDR2 is YFSETQ. The CDR3 nucleotides are TGCGCCAGCAGCTTGGGGCAGGCGGATAATGAAAAACTGTTTTTT. Residues: CASSLGQADNEKLFF.

The rearrangement links TRBV27 to TRBJ2-7; the D gene is possibly TRBD1 (6 bases). V was clipped by 3 bases and J by 7 bases, with 16 bases between them. The CDR3 sequence is 14 residues long. Germline V lookup: CDR1 MNHEY, CDR2 SMNVEV (reference sequence). The CDR3 DNA is TGTGCCAGCAGTTTTCAGGGGTCCTTTAGGGAGCAGTACTTC. This gives the protein CASSFQGSFREQYF.

The rearrangement links TRBV4-1 to TRBJ1-6; unclear D gene. CDR1 is MGHRA, CDR2 YSYEKL, per germline. V lost 4 bases and J 9 bases, leaving 19 bases between the germline ends. CDR3 length: 16 residues. CDR3 amino acids: CASSPNPQAPGSPLHF. For the CDR3, the DNA is TGCGCCAGCAGCCCCAACCCCCAGGCACCAGGTTCACCCCTCCACTTT.

The rearrangement links TRBV5-1 to TRBJ1-1, with 9 bases aligning to TRBD1. Trimming removed 4 bases from V and 1 base from J; junction bases left unmatched: 2. The CDR3 totals 14 residues. Germline V gives CDR1 SGHRS, CDR2 YFSETQ. This chain's CDR3 is CASSATGGNTEAFF. The CDR3 bases are TGCGCCAGCAGCGCGACAGGGGGGAACACTGAAGCTTTCTTT.

J is TRBJ2-1 and V is TRBV5-6, with 10 bases aligning to TRBD2. The germline V gene encodes CDR1 SGHDT and CDR2 YYEEEE. The CDR3 has 17 residues. J was trimmed by 5 bases and V by 2 bases; bases with no gene match: 10. CDR3 DNA: TGTGCCAGCAGCTTCAGGTTTAGCGGGAGGTCTCACAATGAGCAGTTCTTC. It yields the protein CASSFRFSGRSHNEQFF.

This chain links TRBV4-3 with TRBJ2-2; maybe TRBD1 (6 bases). The length of the CDR3 is 13 residues. V was trimmed by 4 bases and J by 8 bases, leaving 11 bases between them. Germline lookup yields CDR1 LGHNA and CDR2 YSLEER. The CDR3 is CASSPAGAGELFF. In nucleotides, the CDR3 is TGCGCCAGCAGCCCTGCAGGGGCTGGGGAGCTGTTTTTT.

J is TRBJ2-7 and V is TRBV2; 7 nucleotides match TRBD1. Unmatched junction bases numbered 4, after V lost 6 bases and J lost 2 bases. The V gene's germline CDR1 is SNHLY and CDR2 FYNNEI. There are 13 residues in the CDR3. The CDR3 sequence: CASSPGQTYEQYF. Written as DNA, the CDR3 is TGTGCCAGCAGCCCGGGACAGACCTACGAGCAGTACTTC.

The genes are TRBV10-3 and TRBJ1-3; TRBD1 is a possible D gene (6 bases). This CDR3 spans 15 amino acids. V shed 6 bases and J shed 4 bases, with 16 bases lying between them. CDR1 is ENHRY, CDR2 SYGVKD, per germline. The CDR3 DNA sequence: TGTGCCATCAGGTCCGCGGGGGGCCCCGGAAACACCATATATTTT. Protein sequence: CAIRSAGGPGNTIYF.